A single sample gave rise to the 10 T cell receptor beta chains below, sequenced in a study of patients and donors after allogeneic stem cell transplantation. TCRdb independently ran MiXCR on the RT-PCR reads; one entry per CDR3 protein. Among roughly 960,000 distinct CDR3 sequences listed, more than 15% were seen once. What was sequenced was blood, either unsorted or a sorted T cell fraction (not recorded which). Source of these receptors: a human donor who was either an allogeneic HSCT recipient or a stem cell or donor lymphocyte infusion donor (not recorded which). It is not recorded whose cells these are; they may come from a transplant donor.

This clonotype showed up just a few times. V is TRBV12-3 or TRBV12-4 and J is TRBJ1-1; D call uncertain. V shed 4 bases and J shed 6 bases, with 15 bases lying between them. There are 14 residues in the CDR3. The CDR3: CASSYQSVVPEAFF. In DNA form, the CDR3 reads TGTGCCAGCAGTTATCAGTCCGTAGTCCCTGAAGCTTTCTTT.

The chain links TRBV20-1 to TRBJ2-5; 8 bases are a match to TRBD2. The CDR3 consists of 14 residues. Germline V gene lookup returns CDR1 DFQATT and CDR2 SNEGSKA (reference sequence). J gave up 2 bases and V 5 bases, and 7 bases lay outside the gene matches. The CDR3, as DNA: TGCAGTGCTGGAGCGGGAGTGAGTCAAGAGACCCAGTACTTC. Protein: CSAGAGVSQETQYF.

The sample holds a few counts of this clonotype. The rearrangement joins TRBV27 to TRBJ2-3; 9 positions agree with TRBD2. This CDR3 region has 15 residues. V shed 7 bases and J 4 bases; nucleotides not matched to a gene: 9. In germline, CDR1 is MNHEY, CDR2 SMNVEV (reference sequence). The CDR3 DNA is TGTGCCAGCATGTTTGGTAGCGGGGGCGCAGATACGCAGTATTTT. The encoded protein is CASMFGSGGADTQYF.

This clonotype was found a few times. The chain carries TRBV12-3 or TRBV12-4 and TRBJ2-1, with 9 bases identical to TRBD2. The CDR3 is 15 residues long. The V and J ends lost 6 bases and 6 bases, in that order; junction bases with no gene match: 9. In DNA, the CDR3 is TGTGCCAGCAGCACCCTAGCGGGGAACTCCAATGAGCAGTTCTTC. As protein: CASSTLAGNSNEQFF.

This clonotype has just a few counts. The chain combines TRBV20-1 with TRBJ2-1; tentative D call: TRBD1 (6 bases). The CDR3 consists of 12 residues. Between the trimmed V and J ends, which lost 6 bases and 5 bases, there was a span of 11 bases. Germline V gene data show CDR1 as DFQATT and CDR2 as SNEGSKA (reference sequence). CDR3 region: CSARQANNEQFF. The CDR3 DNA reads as TGCAGTGCCCGACAGGCAAACAATGAGCAGTTCTTC.

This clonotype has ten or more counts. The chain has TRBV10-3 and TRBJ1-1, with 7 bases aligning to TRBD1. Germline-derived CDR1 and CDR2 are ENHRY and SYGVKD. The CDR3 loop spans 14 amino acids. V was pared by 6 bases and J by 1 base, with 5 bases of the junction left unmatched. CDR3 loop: CAIRPTGTNTEAFF. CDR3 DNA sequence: TGTGCCATCAGACCGACAGGGACGAACACTGAAGCTTTCTTT.

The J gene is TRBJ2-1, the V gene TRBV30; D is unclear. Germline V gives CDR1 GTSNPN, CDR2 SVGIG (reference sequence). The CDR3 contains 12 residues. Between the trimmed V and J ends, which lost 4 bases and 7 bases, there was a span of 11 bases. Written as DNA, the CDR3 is TGTGCCTGGACCCCCCGCTTGAATGAGCAGTTCTTC. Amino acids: CAWTPRLNEQFF. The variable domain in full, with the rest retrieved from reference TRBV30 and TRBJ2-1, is SQTIHQWPATLVQPVGSPLSLECTVEGTSNPNLYWYRQAAGRGLQLLFYSVGIGQISSEVPQNLSASRPQDRQFILSSKKLLLSDSGFYLCAWTPRLNEQFFGPGTRLTVL.

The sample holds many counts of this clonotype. CDR3 loop: CASSFAGELFF. The CDR3 nucleotides are TGTGCCAGCAGTTTTGCCGGGGAGCTGTTTTTT. V gene TRBV12-3 or TRBV12-4 combines with J gene TRBJ2-2; D call uncertain. This CDR3 is built from 11 residues. Between the trimmed V and J ends, which lost 3 bases and 6 bases, there was a span of 2 bases.

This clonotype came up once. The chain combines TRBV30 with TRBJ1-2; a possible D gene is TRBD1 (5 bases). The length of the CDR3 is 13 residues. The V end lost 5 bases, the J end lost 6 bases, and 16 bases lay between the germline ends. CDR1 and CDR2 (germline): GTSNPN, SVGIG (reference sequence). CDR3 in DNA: TGTGCCTGGGTTCATGTGGGGGGAGATGGCTACACCTTC. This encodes CAWVHVGGDGYTF. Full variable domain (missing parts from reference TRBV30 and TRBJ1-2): SQTIHQWPATLVQPVGSPLSLECTVEGTSNPNLYWYRQAAGRGLQLLFYSVGIGQISSEVPQNLSASRPQDRQFILSSKKLLLSDSGFYLCAWVHVGGDGYTFGSGTRLTVV.

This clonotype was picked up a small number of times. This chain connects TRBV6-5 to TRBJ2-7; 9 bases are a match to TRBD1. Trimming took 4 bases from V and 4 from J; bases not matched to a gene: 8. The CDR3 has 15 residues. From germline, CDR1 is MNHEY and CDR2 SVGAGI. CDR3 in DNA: TGTGCCAGCAGTTCTACAGGGGGCCGGGTGTACGAGCAGTACTTC. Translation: CASSSTGGRVYEQYF.